A single sample is the source of the 30 T cell receptor beta chains below, sequenced in a study of T cell responses to AZD1222 COVID-19 vaccine. This table comes from immunoSEQ multiplex PCR, and its TCRdb copy is limited to in-frame clones, with some not included. The sample lists roughly 66,000 clones; 84% were seen once. Material: peripheral blood, obtained on day 0 of AZD1222 vaccination. These receptors originate from an adult in good health.

This chain connects TRBV2 to TRBJ2-1; D perhaps matches TRBD2 (6 bases). Germline CDR1 SNHLY, CDR2 FYNNEI. The CDR3 runs to 15 residues. The germline V and J ends were trimmed by 0 bases and 8 bases, with 14 bases remaining between them. CDR3: CASSEAPGGADEQFF. CDR3 nucleotides: TGTGCCAGCAGTGAAGCTCCCGGGGGAGCGGATGAGCAGTTCTTC.

The chain carries TRBV5-4 and TRBJ2-2; D is perhaps TRBD2 (6 bases). Trimming took 3 bases from V and 9 from J, leaving 12 bases between them. CDR3 length: 13 amino acids. In germline, CDR1 is SGHNT, CDR2 YYREEE (reference sequence). CDR3 bases: TGTGCCAGCAGCTCGCGCGGGGCCTGGGAGCTGTTTTTT. Translating gives CASSSRGAWELFF.

The chain carries TRBV6-5 and TRBJ1-2, with D hard to call. The germline gives CDR1 MNHEY, CDR2 SVGAGI. Trimming stripped 4 bases from V and 7 bases from J, with 13 bases between. This CDR3 spans 13 amino acids. DNA of the CDR3: TGTGCCAGCAGTTTAACATCAGCGGCTGGCTACACCTTC. It codes for CASSLTSAAGYTF.

In this sample, this clone turned up a few times. The J gene is TRBJ2-3, the V gene TRBV30, with 9 bases aligning to TRBD1. The CDR3 covers 14 residues. The germline CDR1 and CDR2 sequences are GTSNPN and SVGIG (reference sequence). The trim removed 3 bases at V and 3 bases at J, leaving 4 bases unmatched. CDR3 nucleotide sequence: TGTGCCTGGAGCGGGGGGACAGGGACAGATACGCAGTATTTT. Translating it yields CAWSGGTGTDTQYF.

The J gene is TRBJ2-2, the V gene TRBV7-2; possible D gene TRBD2, 7 bases. This CDR3 has 17 amino acids. V lost 4 bases and J 2 bases, leaving 17 bases between the germline ends. Germline V lookup: CDR1 SGHTA, CDR2 FQGNSA. The CDR3 DNA reads TGTGCCAGCAGCTCCCAAGGCGGGGGCCTAAACACCGGGGAGCTGTTTTTT. Protein sequence: CASSSQGGGLNTGELFF.

V and J are TRBV28 and TRBJ1-5, with 7 bases fitting TRBD1. CDR1 is MDHEN and CDR2 is SYDVKM in the germline V gene. V dropped 6 bases and J dropped 0; count of bases not matched to a gene: 11. The CDR3 is 17 amino acids. CDR3 sequence: CASSLGITGDSNQPQHF. The CDR3 DNA reads as TGTGCCAGCAGCCTTGGGATTACAGGGGATAGCAATCAGCCCCAGCATTTT.

This CDR3 is CASSQLAGAPYNSPLHF. Here the CDR3 DNA reads TGTGCCAGCAGCCAACTCGCGGGGGCCCCTTATAATTCACCCCTCCACTTT. The rearrangement links TRBV3-1 (or the pseudogene TRBV3-2) to TRBJ1-6; possibly TRBD1 for D (6 bases). The CDR3 is 17 amino acids. Germline-derived CDR1 and CDR2 are LGHDT and YNNKEL (reference sequence). Between the trimmed V and J ends, which lost 2 bases and 4 bases, there was a span of 15 bases.

This clone was counted only a few times. The chain carries TRBV5-8 and TRBJ2-7; perhaps D is TRBD1 or TRBD2 (6 bases each). The CDR3 contains 13 residues. Germline V lookup: CDR1 SGHTS, CDR2 YDEGEE. The V end lost 2 bases, the J end lost 7 bases, and 13 bases lay between the germline ends. The CDR3 region is CASSFRGTSEQYF. The CDR3 DNA sequence: TGTGCCAGCAGCTTCCGGGGGACAAGTGAGCAGTACTTC. The entire variable domain, with the rest obtained from reference TRBV5-8 and TRBJ2-7, is as follows: EAGVTQSPTHLIKTRGQQATLRCSPISGHTSVYWYQQALGLGLQFLLWYDEGEERNRGNFPPRFSGRQFPNYSSELNVNALELEDSALYLCASSFRGTSEQYFGPGTRLTVT.

The rearrangement uses TRBV27 and TRBJ1-2; 9 bases agree with TRBD1. The germline V gene encodes CDR1 MNHEY and CDR2 SMNVEV (reference sequence). The junction had 3 bases not matched to a gene; V was cut back by 8 bases and J by 2 bases. The length of the CDR3 is 13 residues. CDR3 sequence reads: CASAGTGNYGYTF. CDR3 nucleotide sequence: TGTGCCAGCGCCGGGACAGGGAACTATGGCTACACCTTC.

The chain carries TRBV28 and TRBJ2-3; possible D gene TRBD2, 6 bases. V lost 10 bases to trimming and J lost 5 bases, with 16 bases between them. Germline assignment: CDR1 MDHEN and CDR2 SYDVKM. This CDR3 comprises 13 residues. In DNA, the CDR3 is TGTGCCACTGGAGAAATAGCGGTAGATACGCAGTATTTT. Protein: CATGEIAVDTQYF.

The V gene is TRBV6-5, the J gene TRBJ1-1, with a weak D call TRBD1 (6 bases). CDR3 length equals 15 residues. The V end was cut by 8 bases, the J end by 5 bases, with 21 bases between. The germline gives CDR1 MNHEY, CDR2 SVGAGI. The CDR3 region is CASVPSGGAFTEAFF. In DNA form, the CDR3 reads TGTGCCAGCGTCCCCTCCGGGGGCGCTTTTACTGAAGCTTTCTTT.

The chain carries TRBV11-3 and TRBJ2-7; the match to TRBD1 covers 8 bases. The trim removed 5 bases at V and 2 bases at J, leaving 2 bases unmatched. This CDR3 comprises 13 residues. CDR1 and CDR2 (germline): SGHNT, YENEEA. CDR3 amino acids: CASSQGAPYEQYF. CDR3 sequence (DNA): TGTGCCAGCAGCCAGGGGGCTCCCTACGAGCAGTACTTC.

The chain links TRBV12-3 or TRBV12-4 to TRBJ1-1, with 8 bases lining up with TRBD1. The CDR3 totals 13 residues. The junction had 6 bases not matched to a gene; V was cut back by 7 bases and J by 5 bases. CDR3 residues: CASISTGGTEAFF. CDR3 sequence (DNA): TGTGCCAGCATATCTACAGGGGGGACTGAAGCTTTCTTT.

The chain links TRBV15 to TRBJ2-7, with D unclear. V was pared by 0 bases and J by 7 bases, with 10 bases between. Germline V gives CDR1 LNHNV, CDR2 YYDKDF (reference sequence). The length of the CDR3 is 13 residues. The CDR3 is CATSRDWGREQYF. The CDR3 region has the DNA TGTGCCACCAGCAGAGACTGGGGTAGAGAGCAGTACTTC.

The rearrangement uses TRBV14 and TRBJ2-7; D is undetermined. The CDR3 is 16 residues long. With 2 bases removed from V and 2 bases from J, the gap between germline ends came to 16 bases. Germline CDR1 reads SGHDN; CDR2 reads FVKESK. The CDR3 coding sequence is TGTGCCAGCAGCCAATGGCCCGACGGACCTCCCTACGAGCAGTACTTC. This codes for CASSQWPDGPPYEQYF.

The gene calls are TRBV7-9 and TRBJ2-5; D is ambiguous. The V and J ends lost 1 base and 4 bases respectively, with 13 bases between them. Germline V gene data show CDR1 as SEHNR and CDR2 as FQNEAQ (reference sequence). The CDR3 is made up of 15 amino acids. CDR3: CASSLESGWGETQYF. The CDR3 region has the DNA TGTGCCAGCAGCTTAGAATCTGGTTGGGGAGAGACCCAGTACTTC.

This chain links TRBV30 with TRBJ1-5, with no clear D. Germline V CDR1 and CDR2: GTSNPN, SVGIG (reference sequence). Trimming removed 7 bases at V and 1 base at J, with 8 bases between. This CDR3 contains 12 residues. The CDR3 protein is CASKGSNQPQHF. The CDR3 DNA follows: TGTGCCTCCAAAGGGAGCAATCAGCCCCAGCATTTT.

This clone was observed a handful of times. The rearrangement uses TRBV5-1 and TRBJ1-5; D gene uncertain. The CDR3 length is 14 residues. V was shortened by 4 bases and J by 5 bases, with 13 bases between the two germline ends. Germline V gene lookup returns CDR1 SGHRS and CDR2 YFSETQ. The CDR3 loop is CASSPMDGDQPQHF. As DNA, the CDR3 is TGCGCCAGCAGCCCGATGGACGGAGATCAGCCCCAGCATTTT.

CDR3 DNA: TGTGCCTGGAGTGAGACCTACGAGCAGTACTTC. Translating it yields CAWSETYEQYF. This chain uses TRBV30 with TRBJ2-7; D call uncertain. The germline V and J ends were trimmed by 1 base and 2 bases, with 3 bases remaining between them. The CDR3 is 11 amino acids. Germline CDR1 reads GTSNPN; CDR2 reads SVGIG (reference sequence). The variable domain in full, with the rest retrieved from reference TRBV30 and TRBJ2-7, is SQTIHQWPATLVQPVGSPLSLECTVEGTSNPNLYWYRQAAGRGLQLLFYSVGIGQISSEVPQNLSASRPQDRQFILSSKKLLLSDSGFYLCAWSETYEQYFGPGTRLTVT.

The CDR3 sequence is CASSLGPGNRDYNSPLHF. The DNA for the CDR3 is TGTGCCAGCAGCTTGGGGCCTGGGAACAGGGACTATAATTCACCCCTCCACTTT. This chain links TRBV5-4 with TRBJ1-6, with TRBD1 as a possible D gene (6 bases). V was cut by 0 bases and J by 3 bases, with 16 bases left in between. From germline, CDR1 is SGHNT and CDR2 YYREEE (reference sequence). The CDR3 runs to 18 residues.

The V gene is TRBV7-9, the J gene TRBJ2-2; possibly TRBD1 for D (6 bases). Looked up from germline, CDR1 is SEHNR and CDR2 is FQNEAQ (reference sequence). Trimming took off 1 base at V and 3 bases at J, with 9 bases between the two ends. The CDR3 spans 15 residues. CDR3 region: CASSLETGYTGELFF. In DNA, the CDR3 is TGTGCCAGCAGCTTAGAGACAGGCTACACCGGGGAGCTGTTTTTT.

This rearrangement joins TRBV2 to TRBJ1-5; perhaps TRBD1 as D (6 bases). The CDR3 length is 15 residues. V dropped 2 bases and J dropped 7 bases, with 15 bases sitting between them. CDR1 and CDR2 (germline): SNHLY, FYNNEI. Here the CDR3 DNA reads TGTGCCAGCAGTGAAAAGTTGGGGGCCGGGCAGCCCCAGCATTTT. Encoded protein: CASSEKLGAGQPQHF.

The genes are TRBV19 and TRBJ1-1; D gene ambiguous. Per germline, CDR1 LNHDA and CDR2 SQIVND (reference sequence). The CDR3 runs 15 residues. V lost 1 base and J 1 base, leaving 10 bases between the germline ends. The CDR3 here is CASSIVRAPNTEAFF. The CDR3 DNA follows: TGTGCCAGTAGTATAGTAAGGGCGCCGAACACTGAAGCTTTCTTT.

V usage is TRBV18 and J usage is TRBJ2-5, with D perhaps TRBD1 (6 bases). The CDR3 sequence is 18 residues long. Trimming took off 3 bases at V and 2 bases at J, with 22 bases between the two ends. Germline V gene lookup returns CDR1 KGHSH and CDR2 LQKENI. DNA of the CDR3: TGTGCCAGCTCACCGAGAACGATAGACAGGCGAGGGCAAGAGACCCAGTACTTC. Protein: CASSPRTIDRRGQETQYF.

The V call is TRBV4-1, the J call TRBJ2-5; the match to TRBD1 covers 8 bases. The ends lost 6 bases at V and 0 bases at J; junction bases unmatched: 6. The CDR3 contains 15 residues. The germline V gene has CDR1 MGHRA and CDR2 YSYEKL. For the CDR3, the DNA is TGCGCCAGCAGTCTCGGGACAGGCTACCAAGAGACCCAGTACTTC. Protein sequence: CASSLGTGYQETQYF.

The sample holds one count of this clone. This rearrangement joins TRBV25-1 to TRBJ1-1; D is uncertain. V lost 4 bases and J 9 bases, leaving 9 bases between the germline ends. The V gene's germline CDR1 is MGHDK and CDR2 SYGVNS. There are 11 residues in the CDR3. CDR3 in DNA: TGTGCCAGCAGTGGGAACCGGCAAGCTTTCTTT. Amino acids: CASSGNRQAFF.

The chain joins TRBV10-3 to TRBJ1-1, with D maybe TRBD1 (5 bases). The CDR3 has 15 amino acids. Trimming pared 4 bases from V and 1 base from J, leaving 13 bases between. Germline CDR1 reads ENHRY; CDR2 reads SYGVKD. DNA for the CDR3: TGTGCCATCAGTGGTTGGCAGGGTAAGAACACTGAAGCTTTCTTT. As protein: CAISGWQGKNTEAFF.

The chain's CDR3 is CATSPDNTGELFF. The CDR3 DNA sequence: TGTGCCACCAGCCCAGATAACACCGGGGAGCTGTTTTTT. The chain employs TRBV24-1 and TRBJ2-2; no definite D call. Trimming shortened V by 7 bases and J by 2 bases, and 7 bases separated the two germline ends. The CDR3 runs to 13 residues. Germline V gives CDR1 KGHDR, CDR2 SFDVKD.

This chain uses TRBV5-8 with TRBJ2-3; 7 bases match TRBD1. Trimming took 7 bases from V and 6 from J; bases not matched to a gene: 11. The CDR3 sequence is 14 residues long. CDR1 is SGHTS, CDR2 YDEGEE, per germline. The CDR3 region is CASLLTGYRDTQYF. In nucleotides, the CDR3 is TGTGCCAGCCTGCTGACAGGGTATCGTGATACGCAGTATTTT. The entire variable domain, with the rest obtained from reference TRBV5-8 and TRBJ2-3, is as follows: EAGVTQSPTHLIKTRGQQATLRCSPISGHTSVYWYQQALGLGLQFLLWYDEGEERNRGNFPPRFSGRQFPNYSSELNVNALELEDSALYLCASLLTGYRDTQYFGPGTRLTVL.

This chain connects TRBV11-2 to TRBJ2-2, with a weak D call TRBD2 (5 bases). The CDR3 loop spans 14 amino acids. Germline CDR1 SGHAT, CDR2 FQNNGV. The germline V and J ends were trimmed by 6 bases and 1 base, with 9 bases remaining between them. CDR3: CASSRELNTGELFF. The DNA for the CDR3 is TGTGCCAGCAGTAGGGAGTTGAACACCGGGGAGCTGTTTTTT.